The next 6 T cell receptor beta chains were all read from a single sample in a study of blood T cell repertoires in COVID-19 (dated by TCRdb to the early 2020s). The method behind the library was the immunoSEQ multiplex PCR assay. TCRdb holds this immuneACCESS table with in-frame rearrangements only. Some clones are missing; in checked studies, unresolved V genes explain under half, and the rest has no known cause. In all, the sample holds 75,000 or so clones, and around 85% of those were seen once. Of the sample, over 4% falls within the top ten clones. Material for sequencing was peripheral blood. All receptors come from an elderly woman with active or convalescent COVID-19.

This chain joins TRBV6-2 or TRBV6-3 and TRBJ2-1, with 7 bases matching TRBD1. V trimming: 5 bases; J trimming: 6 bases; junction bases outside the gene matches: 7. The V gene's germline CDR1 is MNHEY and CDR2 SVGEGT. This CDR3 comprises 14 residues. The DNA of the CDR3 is TGTGCCAGCAGTGACAGGGCCCAGGGCAATGAGCAGTTCTTC. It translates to CASSDRAQGNEQFF.

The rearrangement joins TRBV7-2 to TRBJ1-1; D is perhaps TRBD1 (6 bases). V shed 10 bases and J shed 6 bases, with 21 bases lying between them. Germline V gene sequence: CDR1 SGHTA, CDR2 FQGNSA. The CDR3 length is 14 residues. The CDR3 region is CATRQASWFAEAFF. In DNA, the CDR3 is TGTGCCACGCGACAGGCAAGTTGGTTCGCTGAAGCTTTCTTT.

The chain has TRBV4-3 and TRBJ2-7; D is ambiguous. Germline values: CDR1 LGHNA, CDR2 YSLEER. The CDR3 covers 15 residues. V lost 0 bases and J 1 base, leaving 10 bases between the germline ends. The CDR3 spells CASSQDRSKSYEQYF. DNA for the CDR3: TGCGCCAGCAGCCAAGATCGGTCGAAATCCTACGAGCAGTACTTC.

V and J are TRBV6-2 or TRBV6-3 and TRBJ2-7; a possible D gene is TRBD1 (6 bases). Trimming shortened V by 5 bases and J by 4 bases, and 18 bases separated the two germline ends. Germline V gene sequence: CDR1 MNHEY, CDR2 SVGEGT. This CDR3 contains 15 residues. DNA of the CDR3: TGTGCCAGCAGTACGCGCCGGGACACGATATACGAGCAGTACTTC. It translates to CASSTRRDTIYEQYF.

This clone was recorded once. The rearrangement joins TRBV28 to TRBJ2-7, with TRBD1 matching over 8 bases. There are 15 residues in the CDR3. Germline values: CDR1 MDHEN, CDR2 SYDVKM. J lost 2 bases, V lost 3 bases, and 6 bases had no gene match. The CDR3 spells CASSFSGQAPYEQYF. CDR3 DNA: TGTGCCAGCAGTTTCTCGGGACAGGCTCCCTACGAGCAGTACTTC.

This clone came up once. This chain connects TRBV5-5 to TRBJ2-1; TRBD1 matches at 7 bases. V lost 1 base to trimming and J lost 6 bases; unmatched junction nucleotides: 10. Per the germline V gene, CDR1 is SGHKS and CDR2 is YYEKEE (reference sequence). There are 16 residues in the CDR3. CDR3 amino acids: CASSLPRTGGGNEQFF. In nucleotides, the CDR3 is TGTGCCAGCAGCTTGCCCAGGACAGGTGGAGGCAATGAGCAGTTCTTC.